These 26 T cell receptor beta chains came from one sample sequenced in a study of persistence of HIV-infected CD4 T cells. For these TCRs, the target antigens are not known. The stimulus was lysate of CMV-infected fibroblasts, around 10 ug/mL. CD40L-negative CD69-negative CD45RO-high memory CD4+ T cells were sorted as populations depleted of antigen-responding cells. This was the immunoSEQ version 4 assay in survey mode. Clones were sequenced by immunoSEQ multiplex PCR, and TCRdb holds only the in-frame ones, with some missing. Of some 41,000 clones in the sample, over 80% are singletons; the top ten hold approximately 1.5%. This material consisted of CD4+ T cells sorted from PBMCs after approximately 20-hour stimulation, taken from a patient who received antiretroviral therapy. The origin of the receptors is an adult man with HIV who was CMV-seropositive.

The chain employs TRBV6-2 or TRBV6-3 and TRBJ1-3; tentatively, D is TRBD1 (6 bases). V was pared by 6 bases and J by 2 bases, with 17 bases between. The germline V gene encodes CDR1 MNHEY and CDR2 SVGEGT. The CDR3 covers 16 residues. The CDR3 sequence is CASSPVGGAPGNTIYF. The CDR3 DNA follows: TGTGCCAGCAGCCCTGTAGGGGGGGCCCCTGGAAACACCATATATTTT.

The CDR3 nucleotides read TGCGCCAGCAGCTTGGCTGGGACAAGCAATCAGCCCCAGCATTTT. This encodes CASSLAGTSNQPQHF. This rearrangement joins TRBV5-1 to TRBJ1-5; tentatively, D is TRBD1 (6 bases). V shed 0 bases and J shed 1 base, with 8 bases lying between them. This CDR3 spans 15 amino acids. CDR1 SGHRS and CDR2 YFSETQ come from the germline V gene.

This clone is categorized as medium-sized (0.01 to 0.1%). The V gene is TRBV7-8, the J gene TRBJ2-2; the D gene is possibly TRBD2 (7 bases). The V gene lost 5 bases and the J gene lost 2 bases, with 15 bases spanning the gap. In germline, CDR1 is SGHVS, CDR2 FQNEAQ. The CDR3 consists of 16 residues. CDR3 amino acids: CASSPMGGRNTGELFF. The CDR3 bases are TGTGCCAGCAGCCCCATGGGGGGGCGAAACACCGGGGAGCTGTTTTTT.

This clone was detected a few times. V is TRBV5-6 and J is TRBJ2-7, with D perhaps TRBD2 (5 bases). The CDR3 consists of 15 residues. Trimming pared 2 bases from V and 6 bases from J, leaving 18 bases between. Germline V gene data show CDR1 as SGHDT and CDR2 as YYEEEE. The CDR3 DNA reads TGTGCCAGCAGCTTTGGTGCTGCCGGCCGGGGCGAGCAGTACTTC. The encoded protein is CASSFGAAGRGEQYF.

The chain couples TRBV6-5 to TRBJ2-5, with TRBD1 matching 7 bases. Germline CDR1 MNHEY, CDR2 SVGAGI. The CDR3 extends over 15 amino acids. The trim removed 6 bases at V and 4 bases at J, leaving 11 bases unmatched. Here the CDR3 DNA reads TGTGCCAGCAGAATGGACAGCTACAGGGGAGAGACCCAGTACTTC. It specifies CASRMDSYRGETQYF.

The rearrangement joins TRBV14 to TRBJ1-4; D unresolved. Germline V gene sequence: CDR1 SGHDN, CDR2 FVKESK. The V end lost 4 bases, the J end lost 5 bases, and 11 bases lay between the germline ends. This CDR3 comprises 14 residues. CDR3 DNA sequence: TGTGCCAGCAGCCTACCGGGAGCAAATGAAAAACTGTTTTTT. Protein product: CASSLPGANEKLFF.

The chain joins TRBV3-1 (or the pseudogene TRBV3-2) to TRBJ2-1; TRBD1 matches at 9 bases. After removal of 4 bases from V and 9 bases from J, the junction contained 1 base not matched to a gene. CDR1 and CDR2 from the germline V gene are LGHDT and YNNKEL (reference sequence). CDR3 size: 12 residues. The CDR3 bases are TGTGCCAGCAGCCCGGGACAGGGTGAGCAGTTCTTC. Translating gives CASSPGQGEQFF.

The chain links TRBV9 to TRBJ1-1; no firm D call. Trimming took 3 bases from V and 1 from J, leaving 10 bases between them. Germline-derived CDR1 and CDR2 are SGDLS and YYNGEE. The CDR3 length is 14 residues. As DNA, the CDR3 is TGTGCCAGCAGCGCCCGAACAGCGAACACTGAAGCTTTCTTT. It encodes CASSARTANTEAFF.

The rearrangement links TRBV4-1 to TRBJ2-7; TRBD1 is a possible D gene (5 bases). Germline V gene data show CDR1 as MGHRA and CDR2 as YSYEKL. Trimming removed 2 bases at V and 2 bases at J, with 16 bases between. The CDR3 totals 16 residues. CDR3 protein: CASSQPYDRGAYEQYF. DNA of the CDR3: TGCGCCAGCAGCCAACCGTACGACAGAGGAGCCTACGAGCAGTACTTC.

This rearrangement joins TRBV19 to TRBJ2-1; 10 bases match TRBD2. V lost 6 bases and J lost 4; bases outside the gene matches: 6. CDR3 length equals 15 residues. Germline assignment: CDR1 LNHDA and CDR2 SQIVND (reference sequence). The chain's CDR3 is CASRTSGYLYNEQFF. The CDR3 coding sequence is TGTGCCAGTAGGACTAGCGGGTATCTTTACAATGAGCAGTTCTTC.

This clone was seen only a few times. The chain links TRBV28 to TRBJ1-4; D is uncertain. The V end lost 6 bases, the J end lost 7 bases, and 9 bases lay between the germline ends. Looked up from germline, CDR1 is MDHEN and CDR2 is SYDVKM. The CDR3 consists of 12 residues. CDR3: CASRQNLEKLFF. DNA of the CDR3: TGTGCCAGCAGACAGAACCTTGAAAAACTGTTTTTT.

V and J are TRBV24-1 and TRBJ1-1, with 7 bases lining up with TRBD1. The CDR3 has 13 amino acids. The V gene's germline CDR1 is KGHDR and CDR2 SFDVKD. The V and J ends lost 8 bases and 3 bases, in that order; junction bases with no gene match: 5. CDR3 DNA sequence: TGTGCCACCAAAAAAGACAGGGACACTGAAGCTTTCTTT. Translated: CATKKDRDTEAFF.

V and J are TRBV7-9 and TRBJ2-3, with D perhaps TRBD2 (7 bases). The germline CDR1 and CDR2 sequences are SEHNR and FQNEAQ (reference sequence). With 5 bases removed from V and 2 bases from J, the gap between germline ends came to 14 bases. The CDR3 has 15 amino acids. The DNA for the CDR3 is TGTGCCAGCAGCCCCTGGGGGGGCCCCACAGATACGCAGTATTTT. It yields the protein CASSPWGGPTDTQYF.

In this sample, this clone turned up a few times. This chain links TRBV28 with TRBJ2-1; D is possibly TRBD1 (5 bases). From germline, CDR1 is MDHEN and CDR2 SYDVKM. V lost 2 bases, J lost 9 bases, and 11 bases lay in between. The CDR3 spans 13 residues. CDR3 nucleotides: TGTGCCAGCAGTTTACGTAGTGGGGCTGAGCAGTTCTTC. The encoded protein is CASSLRSGAEQFF.

This rearrangement joins TRBV7-3 to TRBJ1-3; 8 bases agree with TRBD1. The germline V gene has CDR1 SGHTA and CDR2 FQGTGA. The CDR3 spans 16 residues. V shed 4 bases, J shed 0 bases, and the junction held 5 bases outside the gene matches. The DNA of the CDR3 is TGTGCCAGCAGCTCCGGGACAGGAAGCTCTGGAAACACCATATATTTT. It codes for CASSSGTGSSGNTIYF. Using reference TRBV7-3 and TRBJ1-3 for the parts outside the CDR3, the full variable domain is GAGVSQTPSNKVTEKGKYVELRCDPISGHTALYWYRQSLGQGPEFLIYFQGTGAADDSGLPNDRFFAVRPEGSVSTLKIQRTERGDSAVYLCASSSGTGSSGNTIYFGEGSWLTVV.

As DNA, the CDR3 is TGCGCCAGCAGTGAGTCGACTCCGGACAGGGCCGAGCAGTACTTC. This encodes CASSESTPDRAEQYF. The rearrangement uses TRBV10-1 and TRBJ2-7; TRBD1 aligns across 8 bases. Germline assignment: CDR1 WNHNN and CDR2 SYGVQD (reference sequence). This CDR3 is built from 15 residues. V lost 0 bases, J lost 6 bases, and 7 bases stayed unmatched.

V usage is TRBV18 and J usage is TRBJ1-3; D is possibly TRBD1 (6 bases). The CDR3 covers 16 residues. V lost 3 bases, J lost 5 bases, and 17 bases lay in between. Germline CDR1 is KGHSH and CDR2 is LQKENI. The CDR3 coding sequence is TGTGCCAGCTCACCCCCCGTGGCAGGGGATCGAAACACCATATATTTT. It is translated as CASSPPVAGDRNTIYF.

The J gene is TRBJ2-1, the V gene TRBV7-3; 10 nucleotides agree with TRBD2. J gave up 6 bases and V 4 bases, and 12 bases lay outside the gene matches. Germline V gives CDR1 SGHTA, CDR2 FQGTGA. This CDR3 comprises 17 residues. The CDR3 loop reads CASSSGPQRGGRNEQFF. The CDR3 nucleotides read TGTGCCAGCAGCTCCGGGCCCCAGCGGGGGGGGCGCAATGAGCAGTTCTTC.

This chain's CDR3 is CASSRTGQETQYF. The CDR3 coding sequence is TGCGCCAGCAGCAGAACAGGGCAAGAGACCCAGTACTTC. V is TRBV5-1 and J is TRBJ2-5; weak D call: TRBD1 (6 bases). V lost 4 bases and J 2 bases, leaving 9 bases between the germline ends. The CDR3 runs 13 residues. CDR1 and CDR2 from the germline V gene are SGHRS and YFSETQ.

The chain is built from TRBV5-5 and TRBJ1-4; D possibly corresponds to TRBD1 (5 bases). The CDR3 is 15 residues long. V was shortened by 4 bases and J by 5 bases, with 15 bases between the two germline ends. In germline, CDR1 is SGHKS, CDR2 YYEKEE (reference sequence). The CDR3 protein is CASSAFLGENEKLFF. In DNA, the CDR3 is TGTGCCAGCAGCGCCTTTCTAGGGGAGAATGAAAAACTGTTTTTT. Full variable domain (missing parts from reference TRBV5-5 and TRBJ1-4): DAGVTQSPTHLIKTRGQQVTLRCSPISGHKSVSWYQQVLGQGPQFIFQYYEKEERGRGNFPDRFSARQFPNYSSELNVNALLLGDSALYLCASSAFLGENEKLFFGSGTQLSVL.

The chain couples TRBV19 to TRBJ1-1; D not certain. The CDR3 is 14 amino acids. The germline V gene encodes CDR1 LNHDA and CDR2 SQIVND (reference sequence). Trimming took off 4 bases at V and 0 bases at J, with 9 bases between the two ends. The CDR3 is CASSTRPMNTEAFF. The CDR3 bases are TGTGCCAGTAGTACCAGACCAATGAACACTGAAGCTTTCTTT.

In this sample, this clone turned up once. The rearrangement uses TRBV7-9 and TRBJ2-7, with 7 bases that match TRBD2. CDR1 and CDR2 (germline): SEHNR, FQNEAQ (reference sequence). The J segment lost 4 bases and the V segment lost 1 base, leaving 4 bases of the junction unmatched. The CDR3 length is 14 residues. CDR3 protein: CASSLGGREYEQYF. Here the CDR3 DNA reads TGTGCCAGCAGCTTAGGAGGGAGGGAATACGAGCAGTACTTC.

The chain uses TRBV19 and TRBJ1-2; no firm D call. The germline CDR1 and CDR2 sequences are LNHDA and SQIVND (reference sequence). The CDR3 runs 12 residues. V was shortened by 2 bases and J by 6 bases, with 7 bases between the two germline ends. CDR3 sequence reads: CASSIYGDGYTF. CDR3 in DNA: TGTGCCAGTAGTATATACGGGGATGGCTACACCTTC.

The chain is built from TRBV10-2 and TRBJ1-1; possibly TRBD1 for D (5 bases). In germline, CDR1 is WSHSY, CDR2 SAAADI. The V end lost 7 bases, the J end lost 6 bases, and 9 bases lay between the germline ends. The CDR3 loop spans 11 amino acids. The CDR3 protein is CASTRDAEAFF. CDR3 coding DNA: TGCGCCAGCACCAGGGACGCTGAAGCTTTCTTT.

The V gene is TRBV7-9, the J gene TRBJ2-3; TRBD1 matches 7 bases. Germline CDR1 reads SEHNR; CDR2 reads FQNEAQ (reference sequence). The CDR3 sequence is 12 residues long. V lost 8 bases, J lost 8 bases, and 7 bases stayed unmatched. The chain's CDR3 is CASGPGQSTQYF. CDR3 nucleotides: TGTGCCAGCGGGCCGGGACAGAGTACGCAGTATTTT.

The chain employs TRBV7-2 and TRBJ2-2; the D gene is possibly TRBD2 (7 bases). The V end lost 1 base, the J end lost 7 bases, and 13 bases lay between the germline ends. This CDR3 has 15 residues. The germline V gene has CDR1 SGHTA and CDR2 FQGNSA. The CDR3 DNA is TGTGCCAGCAGCTTAGGAGGGGGGGCCAACGGGGAGCTGTTTTTT. Translated: CASSLGGGANGELFF.